This TCR beta chain was documented in a study of blood T cell repertoires in COVID-19. Study-wide background: T cells, B-cell-depleted T cells, or PBMCs provided the cDNA or gDNA that served as material.

Profiled with immunoSEQ multiplex PCR; TCRdb holds only in-frame clones, not every one. Here the sample spans 55,000 to 75,000 clones, 60% to 85% being singletons. Germline lookup yields CDR1 SGHTA and CDR2 FQGNSA. Unmatched junction bases numbered 7, after V lost 5 bases and J lost 7 bases. CDR3 length equals 13 residues. The chain carries TRBV7-2 and TRBJ1-1, with TRBD1 matching 7 bases. What was sequenced was peripheral blood. The TCR sequence derives from a human donor in a cohort sampled during active COVID-19. The CDR3 protein is CASSPRRQGEAFF. The CDR3 bases are TGTGCCAGCAGCCCAAGAAGACAGGGTGAAGCTTTCTTT.